These 9 T cell receptor beta chains came from one sample sequenced in a study of T cells in localized non-small cell lung cancer. Sequencing used immunoSEQ multiplex PCR; TCRdb keeps in-frame clones, though not all of them. The table has some 2,900 clones, around a third seen once. This material consisted of normal lung tissue next to the tumor, taken before any cancer treatment. The receptor set was obtained from a man aged 35 to 69 with stage I lung adenocarcinoma.

This clone was counted between two and nine times. The CDR3, as DNA: TGTGCCAGCAGCGTAGTAACAGGGGGCAATGAGCAGTTCTTC. Translating gives CASSVVTGGNEQFF. The chain carries TRBV9 and TRBJ2-1; 8 bases are a match to TRBD1. The CDR3 has 14 amino acids. Germline CDR1 and CDR2: SGDLS and YYNGEE. V lost 0 bases to trimming and J lost 6 bases; unmatched junction nucleotides: 2.

This clone was observed a few times. The chain has TRBV28 and TRBJ2-7, with D uncertain. There are 13 residues in the CDR3. Looked up from germline, CDR1 is MDHEN and CDR2 is SYDVKM. V was cut by 3 bases and J by 6 bases, with 12 bases left in between. CDR3 loop: CASSFLTNREQYF. CDR3 coding DNA: TGTGCCAGCAGTTTCCTGACAAACCGCGAGCAGTACTTC.

The rearrangement uses TRBV14 and TRBJ2-5; D is perhaps TRBD2 (6 bases). Germline CDR1 SGHDN, CDR2 FVKESK. Trimming stripped 3 bases from V and 0 bases from J, with 11 bases between. The CDR3 extends over 15 amino acids. CDR3 sequence reads: CASSQDGGYQETQYF. CDR3 bases: TGTGCCAGCAGCCAGGATGGGGGGTACCAAGAGACCCAGTACTTC.

The chain links TRBV6-8 to TRBJ1-1; D unresolved. Germline values: CDR1 MNHGY, CDR2 SAAAGT. V was cut by 8 bases and J by 4 bases, with 14 bases left in between. CDR3 length: 13 amino acids. CDR3: CASGEGFSTEAFF. CDR3 bases: TGTGCCAGCGGCGAGGGCTTCAGCACTGAAGCTTTCTTT.

This chain links TRBV15 with TRBJ1-2; no reliable D call. Germline lookup yields CDR1 LNHNV and CDR2 YYDKDF (reference sequence). Trimming shortened V by 0 bases and J by 0 bases, and 5 bases separated the two germline ends. CDR3 length equals 14 residues. The DNA of the CDR3 is TGTGCCACCAGCAGAGAGGCCTCTAACTATGGCTACACCTTC. It is translated as CATSREASNYGYTF.

Judged by abundance, this clone is medium-sized. The chain joins TRBV11-3 to TRBJ2-3; 9 bases agree with TRBD2. Germline CDR1 SGHNT, CDR2 YENEEA. V trimming: 3 bases; J trimming: 1 base; junction bases outside the gene matches: 11. CDR3 length: 18 residues. CDR3: CASSFLPTRTSGTDTQYF. The CDR3 DNA follows: TGTGCCAGCAGCTTTCTGCCGACCAGGACTAGCGGCACAGATACGCAGTATTTT.

The chain recombines TRBV1 with TRBJ2-3; the tabulated D call, TRBD2, remains unverified against the DNA. TRBV1 is a known pseudogene. This CDR3 region has 15 residues. CDR3 DNA: TGCGCCAGCAGCCAAGTCGGGGGGGCCGCAGATACGCAGTATTTT. Its protein is CASSQVGGAADTQYF.

The chain carries TRBV19 and TRBJ1-1; D ambiguous. Germline loops: CDR1 LNHDA, CDR2 SQIVND (reference sequence). V lost 2 bases and J 1 base, leaving 2 bases between the germline ends. The CDR3 spans 12 residues. As DNA, the CDR3 is TGTGCCAGTAGTATACAGAACACTGAAGCTTTCTTT. Translation gives CASSIQNTEAFF.

This clone has a handful of counts. The chain uses TRBV11-3 and TRBJ2-2, with 8 positions matching TRBD1. V lost 5 bases to trimming and J lost 1 base; unmatched junction nucleotides: 6. CDR1 SGHNT and CDR2 YENEEA come from the germline V gene. CDR3 length: 16 residues. CDR3 coding DNA: TGTGCCAGCAGCCGCTCCGGACAGGGGAACACCGGGGAGCTGTTTTTT. This gives the protein CASSRSGQGNTGELFF.